This T cell receptor beta chain is drawn from a study of T cells expressing NK-cell markers (TCRdb year 2020). At the level of the whole study: Seven to nine donors provided sorted CD3+CD56+NKG2C+, CD3+CD56+NKG2C- and CD3+CD56-NKG2C+ T-cell subsets, whose TCR beta-chain repertoires were profiled. Among the eight sequenced donors, only one was HCMV-seronegative, while the other seven were HCMV-seropositive. The eight sequenced donors were randomly selected healthy volunteers, three men and five women. Sequencing of the libraries produced 2 x 150 bp reads on Illumina HiSeq 2000/2500, MiSeq or NextSeq.

What the authors observed across the whole study: Those dominant clonotypes were again the most abundant among CD3+CD56-NKG2C+ cells in a handful of donors, at roughly 25-65%. Whether the expanded NKG2C-expressing T cell clones were specific for HCMV antigens was left unclear. In more than five donors, the dominant CD3+CD56+NKG2C+ clonotypes were found to rank among the top 10 CD8+ clonotypes and to make up about 1.0-7.5% of CD8+ T cells.

In regard to this clonotype: Its antigen is unknown.

TCRdb names Illumina HiSeq 2000 as the instrument used. TCR beta cDNA libraries were made by 5'RACE template switching that added a universal primer site and unique molecular identifiers. Priming for cDNA synthesis came from the TCR beta constant segment, and two successive PCR amplification steps followed. In the authors' own workflow: MIGEC handled demultiplexing of the reads and grouping by UMI, while MiTCR was used to assemble and quantify clonotypes. Only TCR cDNA sequences supported by at least two reads were kept to exclude erroneous sequences. Downstream repertoire analysis used the tcR package, and clonotypes were matched across fractions by CDR3 nucleotide sequence plus V segment. VDJmatch was used to annotate antigen specificity against VDJdb, with one amino acid substitution in CDR3 permitted. With the reads reprocessed by TCRdb, a single entry stands for each CDR3 protein sequence and no DNA is reported. What appears here as the V and J calls and clone size reflects TCRdb's work, not the paper's. The sample table records fewer than 200,000 distinct CDR3 sequences. Around 20% of the sample belongs to the ten largest clones.

To determine HCMV serostatus, a commercial ELISA kit was used to detect HCMV-specific IgG in serum. Peripheral blood mononuclear cells were isolated from blood by Ficoll density gradient centrifugation. Counted from cysteine to phenylalanine, this CDR3 has 16 amino acids. No coding sequence is recorded. From the germline V gene, CDR1 is MGHDK and CDR2 is SYGVNS. The receptor chain draws on TRBV25-1 and TRBJ1-4. This clonotype was sampled from a woman between 18 and 70 years old in good health. The material sequenced was blood T cells: a sorted CD56 or NKG2C T cell subset, CD4+ or CD8+ T cells, or bulk PBMC T cells (not recorded which). CDR3 protein: CASSETSGATNEKLFF.